This is a list of T cell receptor beta chains from one sample in a study of blood T cell repertoires in COVID-19. Sequencing was performed with immunoSEQ multiplex PCR; in TCRdb, only in-frame clones are kept and a portion is missing. The sample lists some 350,000 clones, around 86% occurring once. Sequencing used peripheral blood. Receptors originate from a human donor in a cohort sampled during active COVID-19. Both conserved end residues are part of each CDR3. A D gene is named only where the DNA matches it firmly. Only some rows state a clone size, as once, few, many or a class for expanded clones.

D gene: TRBD2; J gene: TRBJ2-7; clone size: -; V gene: TRBV30; CDR3 DNA: TGTGCCTGGAGTGTTTCTAGCGGTACCTACGAGCAGTACTTC; CDR3 protein: CAWSVSSGTYEQYF
D gene: -; J gene: TRBJ2-3; clone size: -; V gene: TRBV6-6; CDR3 DNA: TGTGCCAGCAGTCTCAGTAGCACAGGATGGAGCACAGATACGCAGTATTTT; CDR3 protein: CASSLSSTGWSTDTQYF
D gene: TRBD1; J gene: TRBJ1-6; clone size: -; V gene: TRBV7-2; CDR3 DNA: TGTGCCAGCAGCTTTGGACAGGGCGATGCGGTTTCACCCCTCCACTTT; CDR3 protein: CASSFGQGDAVSPLHF
D gene: TRBD2; J gene: TRBJ2-3; clone size: -; V gene: TRBV14; CDR3 DNA: TGTGCCAGCAAACGGGAGGGAGGCGCAGATACGCAGTATTTT; CDR3 protein: CASKREGGADTQYF
D gene: -; J gene: TRBJ1-1; clone size: -; V gene: TRBV7-2; CDR3 DNA: TGTGCCAGCAGCTTAACTCTTGTGAACACTGAAGCTTTCTTT; CDR3 protein: CASSLTLVNTEAFF
D gene: TRBD2; J gene: TRBJ2-1; clone size: -; V gene: TRBV9; CDR3 DNA: TGTGCCAGCAGCCCCAGGACTAGCTACAATGAGCAGTTCTTC; CDR3 protein: CASSPRTSYNEQFF
D gene: TRBD1; J gene: TRBJ1-2; clone size: -; V gene: TRBV30; CDR3 DNA: TGTGCCTGGAGTGACAGGGGAGACTATGGCTACACCTTC; CDR3 protein: CAWSDRGDYGYTF
D gene: -; J gene: TRBJ1-5; clone size: -; V gene: TRBV7-2; CDR3 DNA: TGTGCCAGCAGCTTATCCCACACCTCGGGTCAGCCCCAGCATTTT; CDR3 protein: CASSLSHTSGQPQHF
D gene: TRBD1; J gene: TRBJ1-1; clone size: -; V gene: TRBV19; CDR3 DNA: TGTGCCAGTAGCGGTCCGCAGGGGGGCACTGAAGCTTTCTTT; CDR3 protein: CASSGPQGGTEAFF
D gene: TRBD1; J gene: TRBJ1-2; clone size: -; V gene: TRBV5-4; CDR3 DNA: TGTGCCAGCAGCCAGGGACAGATTAACTATGGCTACACCTTC; CDR3 protein: CASSQGQINYGYTF
D gene: TRBD1; J gene: TRBJ2-7; clone size: -; V gene: TRBV5-4; CDR3 DNA: TGTGCCAGCAGCCTGGACAGGGTCCTCTCCTACGAGCAGTACTTC; CDR3 protein: CASSLDRVLSYEQYF
D gene: -; J gene: TRBJ2-1; clone size: -; V gene: TRBV14; CDR3 DNA: TGTGCCAGCAGCCAGGACTTAGCCTACAATGAGCAGTTCTTC; CDR3 protein: CASSQDLAYNEQFF
D gene: TRBD1; J gene: TRBJ1-1; clone size: once; V gene: TRBV5-4; CDR3 DNA: TGTGCCAGCAGCTTTGGAGGAGGGGGCGTCACTGAAGCTTTCTTT; CDR3 protein: CASSFGGGGVTEAFF
D gene: -; J gene: TRBJ2-3; clone size: -; V gene: TRBV4-1; CDR3 DNA: TGCGCCAGCAGCCAAGGCCGGGGACTTCTCCCGGGGGATACGCAGTATTTT; CDR3 protein: CASSQGRGLLPGDTQYF
D gene: TRBD2; J gene: TRBJ2-7; clone size: once; V gene: TRBV7-9; CDR3 DNA: TGTGCCAGCAGTTTCAGCCTTCCCTCTAGCGGGAGGGCCTACGAGCAGTACTTC; CDR3 protein: CASSFSLPSSGRAYEQYF
D gene: TRBD1; J gene: TRBJ2-3; clone size: many; V gene: TRBV5-1; CDR3 DNA: TGCGCCAGCAGCTCCTCCCTACTGCGACAGGGCCAAGATACGCAGTATTTT; CDR3 protein: CASSSSLLRQGQDTQYF
D gene: -; J gene: TRBJ1-4; clone size: few; V gene: TRBV6-5; CDR3 DNA: TGTGCCAGCAGTCTCCAAGGGGAGGGAACGAAAAAACTGTTTTTT; CDR3 protein: CASSLQGEGTKKLFF
D gene: TRBD2; J gene: TRBJ2-3; clone size: -; V gene: TRBV5-1; CDR3 DNA: TGCGCCAGCAGCTTGGGCGGGGGAACCTGGGATACGCAGTATTTT; CDR3 protein: CASSLGGGTWDTQYF
D gene: -; J gene: TRBJ2-5; clone size: -; V gene: TRBV3-1/TRBV3-2; CDR3 DNA: TGTGCCAGCAGCCGAGTTGCGGGTGAGGAGACCCAGTACTTC; CDR3 protein: CASSRVAGEETQYF
D gene: -; J gene: TRBJ1-5; clone size: -; V gene: TRBV4-1; CDR3 DNA: TGCGCCAGCAGCCAAGATTATAAAGGGGAATCCAGCAATCAGCCCCAGCATTTT; CDR3 protein: CASSQDYKGESSNQPQHF
D gene: TRBD1; J gene: TRBJ2-1; clone size: -; V gene: TRBV19; CDR3 DNA: TGTGCCAGTAGTTTAGGACAGGGGGGCGATGAGCAGTTCTTC; CDR3 protein: CASSLGQGGDEQFF
D gene: -; J gene: TRBJ1-3; clone size: -; V gene: TRBV3-1/TRBV3-2; CDR3 DNA: TGTGCCAGCAGCCATCCCCCGGGGGGGGGATCTGGAAACACCATATATTTT; CDR3 protein: CASSHPPGGGSGNTIYF
D gene: -; J gene: TRBJ1-5; clone size: -; V gene: TRBV24-1; CDR3 DNA: TGTGCCACCAGTTCGGGGGACAATCAGCCCCAGCATTTT; CDR3 protein: CATSSGDNQPQHF
D gene: -; J gene: TRBJ2-1; clone size: once; V gene: TRBV2; CDR3 DNA: TGTGCCAGCAGTGAAAGGAGCAATGAGCAGTTCTTC; CDR3 protein: CASSERSNEQFF
D gene: -; J gene: TRBJ1-4; clone size: -; V gene: TRBV30; CDR3 DNA: TGTGCCTGGAGTGGTCATAAAATCGCCAGGGGTGAAAAACTGTTTTTT; CDR3 protein: CAWSGHKIARGEKLFF
D gene: -; J gene: TRBJ1-1; clone size: -; V gene: TRBV29-1; CDR3 DNA: TGCAGCGGCGGGAACACTGAAGCTTTCTTT; CDR3 protein: CSGGNTEAFF
D gene: TRBD1; J gene: TRBJ1-2; clone size: -; V gene: TRBV10-3; CDR3 DNA: TGTGCCATCAGTGCACCGACAGGGGTCGGCTACACCTTC; CDR3 protein: CAISAPTGVGYTF
D gene: -; J gene: TRBJ1-1; clone size: once; V gene: TRBV10-3; CDR3 DNA: TGTGCCATCAGTGATTACCCACGATCAAGCGGCACTGAAGCTTTCTTT; CDR3 protein: CAISDYPRSSGTEAFF
D gene: TRBD1; J gene: TRBJ1-5; clone size: -; V gene: TRBV19; CDR3 DNA: TGTGCCAGTAGTATGGGACAGGGGGGCAATCAGCCCCAGCATTTT; CDR3 protein: CASSMGQGGNQPQHF
D gene: TRBD1; J gene: TRBJ1-5; clone size: -; V gene: TRBV10-2; CDR3 DNA: TGCGCCAGCAGAGACAGGGATTGGCAGCCCCAGCATTTT; CDR3 protein: CASRDRDWQPQHF
D gene: -; J gene: TRBJ1-1; clone size: many; V gene: TRBV27; CDR3 DNA: TGTGCCAGCAGTTTTTCAGGCTTGCCCACTGAAGCTTTCTTT; CDR3 protein: CASSFSGLPTEAFF
D gene: -; J gene: TRBJ2-1; clone size: few; V gene: TRBV25-1; CDR3 DNA: TGTGCCAGCAGTGGAGGTCAGGGGCCTTACAATGAGCAGTTCTTC; CDR3 protein: CASSGGQGPYNEQFF
D gene: TRBD2; J gene: TRBJ2-2; clone size: -; V gene: TRBV5-1; CDR3 DNA: TGCGCCAGCAGCTTCCCCCTGATGCGAGCGGGGGCGGAAAACACCGGGGAGCTGTTTTTT; CDR3 protein: CASSFPLMRAGAENTGELFF
D gene: TRBD2; J gene: TRBJ2-7; clone size: -; V gene: TRBV27; CDR3 DNA: TGTGCCAGCAGTTTCTGGACTAGCGCAAGGGAGCAGTACTTC; CDR3 protein: CASSFWTSAREQYF
D gene: -; J gene: TRBJ2-1; clone size: -; V gene: TRBV9; CDR3 DNA: TGTGCCAGCAGCGGACGGAGTTTTGGAAACAATGAGCAGTTCTTC; CDR3 protein: CASSGRSFGNNEQFF
D gene: TRBD2; J gene: TRBJ2-5; clone size: -; V gene: TRBV11-3; CDR3 DNA: TGTGCCAGCAGCTTAGGACTAGCGGGAGGAGAAGAGACCCAGTACTTC; CDR3 protein: CASSLGLAGGEETQYF
D gene: -; J gene: TRBJ1-1; clone size: -; V gene: TRBV10-3; CDR3 DNA: TGTGCCATCAGTGAGTCGGCAGGGGAAGCTTTCTTT; CDR3 protein: CAISESAGEAFF
D gene: -; J gene: TRBJ1-4; clone size: -; V gene: TRBV4-1; CDR3 DNA: TGCGCCAGCAGCCAAGTTCGGTCAACTAATGAAAAACTGTTTTTT; CDR3 protein: CASSQVRSTNEKLFF
D gene: TRBD1; J gene: TRBJ2-5; clone size: -; V gene: TRBV10-1; CDR3 DNA: TGCGCCAGCAGTGAAGGAGGGACAGGGGCGAAAGAGACCCAGTACTTC; CDR3 protein: CASSEGGTGAKETQYF
D gene: -; J gene: TRBJ2-3; clone size: -; V gene: TRBV18; CDR3 DNA: TGTGCCAGCTCACCCAGCGACAGGAAAGATACGCAGTATTTT; CDR3 protein: CASSPSDRKDTQYF
D gene: -; J gene: TRBJ1-1; clone size: few; V gene: TRBV4-2; CDR3 DNA: TGTGCCAGCAGCCAAGTCAGTCGGGGGACTGAAGCTTTCTTT; CDR3 protein: CASSQVSRGTEAFF
D gene: TRBD1; J gene: TRBJ1-2; clone size: -; V gene: TRBV28; CDR3 DNA: TGTGCCAGCAGCATGCCAGGGGGCACAGACTATGGCTACACCTTC; CDR3 protein: CASSMPGGTDYGYTF
D gene: TRBD1; J gene: TRBJ2-7; clone size: -; V gene: TRBV5-1; CDR3 DNA: TGCGCCAGCAGCATAGACAGGGGACACGAGCAGTACTTC; CDR3 protein: CASSIDRGHEQYF
D gene: TRBD2; J gene: TRBJ2-2; clone size: -; V gene: TRBV28; CDR3 DNA: TGTGCCAGCAGTTTGCGAGCGGGGGGCCCCACCGGGGAGCTGTTTTTT; CDR3 protein: CASSLRAGGPTGELFF
D gene: -; J gene: TRBJ2-7; clone size: -; V gene: TRBV5-4; CDR3 DNA: TGTGCCAGCAGCTTACGACAGGAAGCCTACGAGCAGTACTTC; CDR3 protein: CASSLRQEAYEQYF
D gene: -; J gene: TRBJ2-7; clone size: few; V gene: TRBV12-3/TRBV12-4; CDR3 DNA: TGTGCCAGCAGTTTAAAACAGTCCCACGAGCAGTACTTC; CDR3 protein: CASSLKQSHEQYF
D gene: TRBD1; J gene: TRBJ1-2; clone size: -; V gene: TRBV4-2; CDR3 DNA: TGTGCCAGCAGCCGATCCGGGACAGGAAGTGGCTACACCTTC; CDR3 protein: CASSRSGTGSGYTF
D gene: -; J gene: TRBJ1-1; clone size: -; V gene: TRBV5-1; CDR3 DNA: TGCGCCAGCAGCTTGTTGCAGGAGGGTATCACTGAAGCTTTCTTT; CDR3 protein: CASSLLQEGITEAFF
D gene: TRBD1; J gene: TRBJ1-6; clone size: -; V gene: TRBV7-8; CDR3 DNA: TGTGCCAGCAGCTTAGCGAATGACAGGGGAATTTCACCCCTCCACTTT; CDR3 protein: CASSLANDRGISPLHF
D gene: TRBD2; J gene: TRBJ2-5; clone size: -; V gene: TRBV27; CDR3 DNA: TGTGCCAGCAGCCGCGACCTAGCGGGAGCGGGAGAGACCCAGTACTTC; CDR3 protein: CASSRDLAGAGETQYF